This T cell receptor beta chain is drawn from a study of regulatory T cells in long-lasting Graves disease. Turning to the study itself: Antithyroid drugs had been given to newly diagnosed Graves' patients for under 3 months. General study results and limits: More public clonotypes were shared by persistent patients (around 2,500) than by new patients (about 970).

Arm-PCR with iRepertoire HTBI primers amplified the CDR3 regions for these TCR beta libraries. TCRdb re-called the multiplex PCR reads through MiXCR, storing one row per CDR3 protein. The table lists over 200,000 distinct CDR3 sequences, about a sixth of them singletons. Time point here: newly diagnosed GD, antithyroid drugs for less than 3 months. Following extraction of RNA from PBMCs, that RNA was used to make the TCR library. From each patient, around 8.9 milliliters of peripheral blood was drawn and collected into an EDTA anticoagulant tube. Ten or more counts support this clonotype. Its antigen is still unknown. The source of this sequence is a female donor with Graves disease. Specimen: peripheral blood mononuclear cells (PBMCs), collected at new diagnosis, from a patient treated with antithyroid drugs.

The DNA for the CDR3 is TGTGCTAGTGGGAAGCGGACCACTGAAGCTTTCTTT. Translated, it gives CASGKRTTEAFF. The J gene is TRBJ1-1, the V gene TRBV12-5; D is unclear. This CDR3 comprises 12 residues. Germline values: CDR1 LGHNT, CDR2 FRNRAP. Trimming cost V 6 bases and J 4 bases, with 9 bases left between them.